A selection of T cell receptor beta chains follows, all from one sample in a study of blood T cell repertoires in COVID-19. Clones were read by immunoSEQ multiplex PCR, and TCRdb kept only the in-frame ones, dropping some. The sample consists of nearly 200,000 clones, roughly 80% of them appearing once. The sequenced material came from peripheral blood. These receptors were obtained from a man aged 60 to 69 with COVID-19, enrolled during active disease. Each CDR3 is given with its conserved first and last residue. D genes are given only for firm matches. Only part of the rows carry a size: once, few, many, or a class if the clone is expanded.

j_call d_call clone_size v_call cdr3_aa cdr3_nt
TRBJ2-1 TRBD1 NA TRBV19 CASSPDRGSSEQFF TGTGCCAGTAGCCCGGACAGGGGGAGCAGTGAGCAGTTCTTC
TRBJ1-5 NA NA TRBV19 CASTSTNGQGQPQHF TGTGCCAGTACCTCAACGAATGGGCAGGGGCAGCCCCAGCATTTT
TRBJ1-2 NA NA TRBV16 CASSQSGGFGYTF TGTGCCAGCAGCCAATCGGGGGGTTTCGGCTACACCTTC
TRBJ2-7 TRBD2 NA TRBV27 CASRGTASGSFHEQYF TGTGCCAGCAGGGGGACCGCTAGCGGGAGTTTCCACGAGCAGTACTTC
TRBJ1-3 NA NA TRBV19 CASSDLPGWGHTIYF TGTGCCAGTAGTGACCTCCCGGGGTGGGGGCACACCATATATTTT
TRBJ2-7 NA once TRBV10-2 CATLRSGSYEQYF TGCGCCACCCTAAGAAGCGGATCTTACGAGCAGTACTTC
TRBJ1-1 TRBD1 NA TRBV5-1 CASGRGQGPLNTEAFF TGCGCCAGCGGGAGGGGACAGGGGCCGCTGAACACTGAAGCTTTCTTT
TRBJ1-2 TRBD1 NA TRBV2 CASSERGGRGYTF TGTGCCAGCAGTGAAAGAGGGGGCCGTGGCTACACCTTC
TRBJ2-3 NA once TRBV30 CAWTSQASSTDTQYF TGTGCCTGGACCTCACAGGCTTCTAGCACAGATACGCAGTATTTT
TRBJ1-1 NA NA TRBV29-1 CSVEVMNTEAFF TGCAGCGTTGAAGTCATGAACACTGAAGCTTTCTTT
TRBJ1-2 NA NA TRBV4-2 CASSQAQSGVLYGYTF TGTGCCAGCAGCCAAGCTCAGTCAGGGGTTCTCTATGGCTACACCTTC
TRBJ2-5 NA NA TRBV7-9 CASSLDSFQETQYF TGTGCCAGCAGCTTGGACAGTTTCCAAGAGACCCAGTACTTC
TRBJ2-7 NA NA TRBV10-1 CASSGSRASYEQYF TGCGCCAGCAGCGGGAGCAGGGCTTCCTACGAGCAGTACTTC
TRBJ1-2 NA NA TRBV6-5 CASSMGRHYGYTF TGTGCCAGCAGTATGGGGCGGCACTATGGCTACACCTTC
TRBJ2-1 TRBD1 NA TRBV19 CASTTGTGFSEQFF TGTGCCAGTACCACCGGGACAGGGTTTAGTGAGCAGTTCTTC
TRBJ1-5 NA NA TRBV7-8 CASSFVAGFHGNQPQHF TGTGCCAGCAGCTTTGTCGCAGGGTTCCACGGCAATCAGCCCCAGCATTTT